This entry describes one TCR beta chain. Method: immunoSEQ multiplex PCR; TCRdb's copy keeps in-frame clones and lacks some. The sample has fewer than 200,000 clones; about 90% are singletons. This record belongs to a study of T cell responses to AZD1222 COVID-19 vaccine. Germline V lookup: CDR1 SGDLS, CDR2 YYNGEE. The CDR3 is made up of 14 amino acids. Trimming shortened V by 1 base and J by 2 bases, and 4 bases separated the two germline ends. The starting material was peripheral blood, obtained on day 0 of AZD1222 vaccination. The chain has TRBV9 and TRBJ1-6; D ambiguous. This clonotype originated in an adult in good health. The CDR3 DNA is TGTGCCAGCAGCGTACAACCCTATAATTCACCCCTCCACTTT. Amino acid sequence: CASSVQPYNSPLHF.